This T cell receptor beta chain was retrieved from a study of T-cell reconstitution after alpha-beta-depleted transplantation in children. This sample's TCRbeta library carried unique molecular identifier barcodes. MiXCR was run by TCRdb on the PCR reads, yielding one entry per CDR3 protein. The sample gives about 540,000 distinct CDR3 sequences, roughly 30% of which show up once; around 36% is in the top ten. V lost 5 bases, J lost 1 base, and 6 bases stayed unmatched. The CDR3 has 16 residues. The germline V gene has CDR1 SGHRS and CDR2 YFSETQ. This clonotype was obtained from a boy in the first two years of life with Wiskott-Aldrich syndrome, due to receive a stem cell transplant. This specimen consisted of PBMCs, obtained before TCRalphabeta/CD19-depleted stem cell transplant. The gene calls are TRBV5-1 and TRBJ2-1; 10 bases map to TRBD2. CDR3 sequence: CASRRGLATSYNEQFF. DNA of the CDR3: TGCGCCAGCAGACGGGGACTAGCGACTTCCTACAATGAGCAGTTCTTC.